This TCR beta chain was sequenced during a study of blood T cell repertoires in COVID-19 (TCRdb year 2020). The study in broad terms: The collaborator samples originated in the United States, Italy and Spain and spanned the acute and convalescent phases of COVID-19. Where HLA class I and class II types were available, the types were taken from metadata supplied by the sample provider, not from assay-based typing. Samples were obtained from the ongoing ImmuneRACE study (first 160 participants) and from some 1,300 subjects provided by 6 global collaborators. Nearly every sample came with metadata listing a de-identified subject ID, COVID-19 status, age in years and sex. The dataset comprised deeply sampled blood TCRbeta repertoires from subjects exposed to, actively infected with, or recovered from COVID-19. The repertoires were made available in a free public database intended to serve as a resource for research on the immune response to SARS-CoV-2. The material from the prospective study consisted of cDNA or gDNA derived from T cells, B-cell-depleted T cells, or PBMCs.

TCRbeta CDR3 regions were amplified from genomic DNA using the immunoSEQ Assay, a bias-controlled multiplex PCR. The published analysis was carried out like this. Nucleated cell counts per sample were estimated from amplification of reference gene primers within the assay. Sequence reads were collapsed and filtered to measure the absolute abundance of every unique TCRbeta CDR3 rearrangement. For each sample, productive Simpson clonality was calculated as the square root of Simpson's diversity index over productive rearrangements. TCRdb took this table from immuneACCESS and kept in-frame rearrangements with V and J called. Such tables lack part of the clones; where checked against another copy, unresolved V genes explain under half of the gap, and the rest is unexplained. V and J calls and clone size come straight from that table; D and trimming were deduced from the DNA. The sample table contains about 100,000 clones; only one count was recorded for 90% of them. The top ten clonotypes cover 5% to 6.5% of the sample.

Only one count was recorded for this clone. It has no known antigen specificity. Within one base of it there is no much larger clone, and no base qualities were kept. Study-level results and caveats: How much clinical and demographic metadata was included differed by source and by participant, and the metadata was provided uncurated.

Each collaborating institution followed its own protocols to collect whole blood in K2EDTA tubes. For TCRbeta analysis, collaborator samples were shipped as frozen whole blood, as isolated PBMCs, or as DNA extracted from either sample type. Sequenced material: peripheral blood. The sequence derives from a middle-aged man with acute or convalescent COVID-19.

The DNA sequence is given as TGTGCTAGTGGTTTGGTAATTCCGTTCAGGAGGGAAATTTACAATGAGCAGTTCTTC. This codes for CASGLVIPFRREIYNEQFF. The chain links TRBV12-5 with TRBJ2-1; D gene: possibly TRBD2, on 6 matching bases. CDR3 length: 19 amino acids, cysteine to phenylalanine. Just the 57-base CDR3 DNA is kept, in frame starting at base 1. Based on the germline V gene, the CDR1 and CDR2 sequences are LGHNT and FRNRAP. The V and J ends are trimmed by 0 bases and 4 bases, leaving 22 bases between them.